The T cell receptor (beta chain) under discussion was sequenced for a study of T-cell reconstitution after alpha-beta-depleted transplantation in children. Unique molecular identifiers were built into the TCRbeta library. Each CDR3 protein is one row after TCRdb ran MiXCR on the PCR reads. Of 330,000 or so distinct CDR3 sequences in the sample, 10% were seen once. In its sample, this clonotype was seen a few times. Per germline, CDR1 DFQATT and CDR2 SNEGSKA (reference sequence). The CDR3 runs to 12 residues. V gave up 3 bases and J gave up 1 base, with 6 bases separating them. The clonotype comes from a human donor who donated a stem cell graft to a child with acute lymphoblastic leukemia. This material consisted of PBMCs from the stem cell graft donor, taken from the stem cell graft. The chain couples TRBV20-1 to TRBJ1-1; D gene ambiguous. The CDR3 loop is CSARLGNTEAFF. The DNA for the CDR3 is TGCAGTGCTAGGTTGGGGAACACTGAAGCTTTCTTT.